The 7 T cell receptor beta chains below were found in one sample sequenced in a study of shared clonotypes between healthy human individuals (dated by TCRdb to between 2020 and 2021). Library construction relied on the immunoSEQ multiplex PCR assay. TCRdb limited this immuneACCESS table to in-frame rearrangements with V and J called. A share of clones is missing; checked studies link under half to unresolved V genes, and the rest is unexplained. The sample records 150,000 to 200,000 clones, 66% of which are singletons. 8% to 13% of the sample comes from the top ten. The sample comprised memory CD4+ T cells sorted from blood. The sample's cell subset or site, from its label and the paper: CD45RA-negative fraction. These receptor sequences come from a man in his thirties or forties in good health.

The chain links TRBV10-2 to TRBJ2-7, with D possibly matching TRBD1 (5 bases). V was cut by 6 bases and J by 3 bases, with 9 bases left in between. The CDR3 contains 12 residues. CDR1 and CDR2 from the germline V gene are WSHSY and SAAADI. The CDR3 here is CASSQTGYEQYF. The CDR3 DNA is TGCGCCAGCAGCCAAACAGGCTACGAGCAGTACTTC.

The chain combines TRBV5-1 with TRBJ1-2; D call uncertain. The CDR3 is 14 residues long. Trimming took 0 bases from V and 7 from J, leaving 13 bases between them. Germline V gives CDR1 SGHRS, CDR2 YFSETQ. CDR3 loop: CASSLGETPTGYTF. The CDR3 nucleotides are TGCGCCAGCAGCTTGGGGGAAACGCCCACTGGCTACACCTTC.

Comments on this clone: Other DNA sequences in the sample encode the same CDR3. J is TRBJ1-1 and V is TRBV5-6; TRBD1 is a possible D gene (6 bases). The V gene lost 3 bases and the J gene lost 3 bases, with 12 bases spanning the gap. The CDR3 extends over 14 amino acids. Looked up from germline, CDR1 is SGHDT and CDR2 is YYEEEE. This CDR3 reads CASSSRGRYTEAFF. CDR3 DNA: TGTGCCAGCAGCTCCAGGGGTCGGTACACTGAAGCTTTCTTT.

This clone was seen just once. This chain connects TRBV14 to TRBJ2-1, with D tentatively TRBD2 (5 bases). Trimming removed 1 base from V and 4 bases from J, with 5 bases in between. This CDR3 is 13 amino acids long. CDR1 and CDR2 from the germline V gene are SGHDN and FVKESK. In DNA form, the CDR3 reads TGTGCCAGCAGCCAAGGGAGGTACAATGAGCAGTTCTTC. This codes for CASSQGRYNEQFF.

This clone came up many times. CDR3 sequence: CASSDSNTGELFF. CDR3 coding DNA: TGCGCCAGCAGTGATAGCAACACCGGGGAGCTGTTTTTT. V is TRBV10-2 and J is TRBJ2-2; D gene ambiguous. Deletions cut 3 bases from V and 2 bases from J, with 4 bases between. Germline V CDR1 and CDR2: WSHSY, SAAADI. The CDR3 consists of 13 residues.

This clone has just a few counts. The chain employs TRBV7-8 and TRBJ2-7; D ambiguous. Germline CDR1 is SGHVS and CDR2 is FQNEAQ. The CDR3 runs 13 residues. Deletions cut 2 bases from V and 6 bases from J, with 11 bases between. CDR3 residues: CASSLPLGSEQYF. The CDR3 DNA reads TGTGCCAGCAGCTTACCTTTGGGATCCGAGCAGTACTTC.

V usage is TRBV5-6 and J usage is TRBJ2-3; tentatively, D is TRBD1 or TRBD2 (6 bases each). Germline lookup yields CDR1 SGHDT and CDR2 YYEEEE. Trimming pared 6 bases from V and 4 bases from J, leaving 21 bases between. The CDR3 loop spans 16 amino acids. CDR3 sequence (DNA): TGTGCCAGCACCCCAGGGGCGGGATTGAGGCCAGATACGCAGTATTTT. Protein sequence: CASTPGAGLRPDTQYF.